The TCR beta chain under discussion was sequenced for a study of blood T cell repertoires in COVID-19 (dated by TCRdb to between 2020 and 2021). As for the study more broadly: Samples from collaborators originated in the United States, Italy and Spain and spanned both the acute and convalescent phases of COVID-19. Where available, HLA class I and class II types were obtained from metadata supplied by the sample provider rather than from assay-based typing. The dataset comprised deeply sampled blood TCRbeta repertoires from subjects exposed to, actively infected with, or recovered from COVID-19. The prospective study material was composed of cDNA or gDNA derived from T cells, B-cell-depleted T cells, or PBMCs. Nearly every sample came with metadata listing a de-identified subject ID, COVID-19 status, age in years and sex. The samples were drawn from two sources: the first 160 participants of the ongoing ImmuneRACE study, and 1,000 to 1,500 subjects contributed by 6 global collaborators. The repertoires were made available in a free public database intended to serve as a resource for research on the immune response to SARS-CoV-2. Points the paper makes about the study in general: The amount of clinical and demographic metadata varied by source and participant and was provided uncurated.

The immunoSEQ Assay, a bias-controlled multiplex PCR, was used to amplify TCRbeta CDR3 regions from genomic DNA. Under the source paper's analysis protocol: The number of nucleated cells in each sample was estimated by amplification of reference gene primers within the assay. Sequence reads were collapsed and filtered to measure the absolute abundance of every unique TCRbeta CDR3 rearrangement. Productive Simpson clonality was computed per sample as the square root of Simpson's diversity index over productive rearrangements. TCRdb obtained this table from immuneACCESS and retained in-frame rearrangements with V and J assigned. These tables miss some clones; where compared with another copy, unresolved V genes account for less than half of the shortfall, and the remainder is unexplained. V, J and clone size reflect that table, while D and trimming were determined from the DNA. The sample includes about 250,000 clones, with more than 70% observed a single time. In total, the top ten clones hold roughly 6.2% of the sample.

Concerning this clone itself: No cognate antigen has been identified for it. Per-nucleotide qualities are absent, and no much larger clonotype sits a single base away.

Compared with germline, V lacks 4 bases and J lacks 3 bases; bases without a gene match: 3. Including cysteine and phenylalanine, the CDR3 has 14 amino acids. The kept DNA is CDR3 alone, 42 bases in frame from the first base. The germline V gene yields KGHSH for CDR1 and LQKENI for CDR2. One collaborating source in Seattle enrolled patients while the patients were actively infected and followed the patients over time throughout the course of disease. The collaborating institutions used their own protocols to collect whole blood in K2EDTA tubes. For TCRbeta analysis, collaborator samples were shipped as frozen whole blood, as isolated PBMCs, or as DNA extracted from either sample type.

Material: peripheral blood. The source is a woman older than 75 with COVID-19, enrolled during active disease. This chain joins TRBV18 to TRBJ1-5; 7 nucleotides in the junction match TRBD1. This receptor has the CDR3 CASSRGTANQPQHF. The bases read TGTGCCAGCTCACGGGGGACAGCCAATCAGCCCCAGCATTTT. The reference TRBV18 and TRBJ1-5 proteins fill in what lies around the CDR3, so the full variable domain reads NAGVMQNPRHLVRRRGQEARLRCSPMKGHSHVYWYRQLPEEGLKFMVYLQKENIIDESGMPKERFSAEFPKEGPSILRIQQVVRGDSAAYFCASSRGTANQPQHFGDGTRLSIL.